The source of this T cell receptor beta chain is a study of blood T cell repertoires in COVID-19. Across the study: Spain, Italy and the United States supplied samples that represented acute and convalescent COVID-19.

Germline loops: CDR1 SGHKS, CDR2 YYEKEE (reference sequence). The CDR3 is made up of 11 amino acids. Trimming left V 4 bases short and J 8 bases short, with 9 bases between. Individuals aged about 18 to 89 years were recruited from 24 US areas. The study counted Cohort 3 donors as recovered given two negative PCRs, clearance, or symptom resolution. In the authors' workflow: Amplified reference gene primers provided the basis for estimating nucleated cell counts. Repertoires were generated with immunoSEQ multiplex PCR, while TCRdb's copy carries only in-frame clones and drops some. V, J and clone size are taken as reported in that table, and D and trimming were inferred from the DNA itself. The table records approximately 200,000 clones, roughly nine tenths of them present only once.

The sequenced sample was PBMCs or T cells enriched from blood (not recorded which). V gene TRBV5-5 combines with J gene TRBJ1-1; D unclear. The sequence was collected from a woman between 25 and 40 years old who had recovered from COVID-19. The CDR3 spells CASSTQTEAFF. DNA of the CDR3: TGTGCCAGCAGCACACAGACAGAAGCTTTCTTT.